This T cell receptor (beta chain) was retrieved from a study of cytomegalovirus exposure and HLA in healthy donors (dated by TCRdb to 2017 to 2019). Background for the entire study: An earlier analysis of approximately 590 of the donors reported approximately 290 Gb of sequence data and 117 million unique TCR beta sequences from some 180 million T cells. An early release covering around 630 HLA-typed donors comprised approximately 290 gigabases of sequencing data and approximately 80 million unique TCR sequences. The genetic ancestry cluster associated with self-reported Caucasian donors included around four fifths of the 300 to 400 genotyped donors. The study aimed to test whether cataloging public T cell receptors could reveal signatures of past pathogen exposure. The study profiled the T cell repertoires of 666 subjects by immunosequencing and related them to cytomegalovirus serostatus. In addition to the first cohort of 666 subjects, a separate validation cohort of over 90 different subjects was used. The study combined high-throughput TCR immunosequencing, statistical association of individual TCRs with disease status, and machine learning to predict cytomegalovirus infection status. In a later analysis, previously published TCR beta repertoires from hundreds of donors were re-analyzed and high-resolution HLA genotyping was added so that TCR occurrence patterns could be studied. Rather than using new phenotypic data, the later analysis identified candidate immune exposures from TCR beta sequences and from how often those sequences occurred across donors. To decide whether each TCR beta V gene segment behaved as functional or pseudogenic, an earlier analysis of some 580 of the donors relied on high-throughput TCR beta sequencing. Donor age, sex, ethnicity and CMV serostatus were compiled alongside the repertoire data. A later genetic analysis took genome-wide SNP genotypes for about three fifths of the roughly 670 donors and used that subset as a discovery cohort. Every repertoire in the discovery cohort had been generated on one and the same sequencing platform. HLA typing covered class I and class II loci at four-digit resolution. Typing coverage varied by locus: about 620-640 donors for A, B, C, DRB1 and DQB1; some 520 for DQA1; approximately 610 for DPA1; 400 to 480 for DPB1. Several DR-DQ haplotypes were treated as single units for association and clustering because of strong linkage in the cohort. On average, about 240,000 unique TCR beta nucleotide sequences were sequenced per donor among roughly 430 genotyped donors of the cohort, with roughly 18% of those sequences being non-productive.

At the junction V is shortened by 0 bases and J by 5 bases, with 7 bases in between. The CDR3 holds 13 amino acids from the cysteine to the phenylalanine. CDR3 DNA only is kept here, 39 bases in frame from base 1. CDR1 and CDR2 (MGHRA, YSYEKL) derive from the germline V gene. The cohort consisted of approximately 670 healthy bone marrow donors. All cohort members were sampled while nominally healthy, although unrecorded immune exposures were likely present. The donor tested CMV seropositive, placing the donor among the 289 seropositive members of the cohort. Each donor provided a peripheral blood sample, and peripheral blood mononuclear cells were used for TCR beta sequencing. The Qiagen DNeasy Blood Extraction Kit was used to extract genomic DNA from the blood cell samples. This clone was seen a handful of times. It lacks a known antigen. Base qualities are not recorded, but no much larger clone differs from it by a single base.

The library was prepared using the immunoSEQ multiplex PCR assay. A mixture of 60 forward primers for TCR Vbeta segments and 13 reverse primers for TCR Jbeta segments was used in the multiplex PCR. The CDR3 region of rearranged TCR beta genes was amplified from genomic DNA with a multiplex PCR assay. Amplified TCR beta libraries were sequenced as 87-base-pair reads on the Illumina HiSeq System. The original pipeline was this. A later analysis tallied some 79 million unique TCR beta chains across the approximately 670 repertoires, and about 10 million of those chains were shared by two or more donors. To remove PCR and sequencing errors, raw reads were error-corrected and collapsed into unique sequences using a nearest-neighbor algorithm that merged closely related sequences. Alignment of CDR3 sequences to IMGT reference sequences was used to assign V, D and J gene segments. For a sequence to be retained, at least a six-nucleotide match to both a V gene segment and a J gene segment was required. Rearrangements were classified as productive when the CDR3 lacked stop codons and remained in frame with V and J, and all other rearrangements were classified as non-productive. Following IMGT convention, CDR3 was defined as the stretch from the second conserved V-encoded cysteine to the conserved J-encoded phenylalanine. In an earlier analysis of 550 to 650 of the donors, sequences lacking an unambiguous match to a single V gene segment were excluded. In an earlier analysis of around 600 of the donors, V segments were called functional above 56.7% productive rearrangements and were called segregating when the between-donor standard deviation exceeded 5%. A statistical classification framework was built to diagnose cytomegalovirus status from the catalog of TCR beta chain sequences. In a later analysis, TCR nucleotide sequences were compared against IMGT/GENE-DB human TR gene sequences so that V and J genes could be assigned. A later analysis assigned CDR3 sequences and most-parsimonious VDJ recombination scenarios with the TCRdist pipeline. A later analysis defined each TCR beta chain by its CDR3 amino acid sequence plus V-gene family, and excluded reads lacking a unique V-gene family. In a later analysis, fewer than 600 highly shared, low-generation-probability nucleotide sequences were removed to address suspected cross-contamination and a sequencing artifact. In a later analysis, a clonal expansion index for each public chain was calculated from normalized within-repertoire ranks of inferred template counts. Generation probabilities in a later analysis came from a VDJ recombination model fitted to out-of-frame rearrangements, and those results were checked against IGoR. Hypergeometric tests were used in a later analysis to score TCR-TCR, TCR-HLA and TCR-CMV co-occurrence, with a repertoire-size bias correction applied to the TCR pairs. A later analysis estimated false discovery rates by permuting HLA or CMV assignments 20 times. In a later analysis, co-occurring TCRs were grouped with DBSCAN, and TCRdist sequence similarity was added when clustering was performed within HLA-allele-positive subsets. For co-occurrence clustering, repertoires with fewer than 30,000 or more than 120,000 public chains were excluded, along with roughly 5 repertoires with anomalous nucleotide sharing. Sourced from immuneACCESS, this table was stored by TCRdb with only in-frame sequences that have V and J called. A share of the clones is absent; for the studies checked, an unresolved V gene accounts for under half, and the remainder has no known explanation. That table furnishes V, J and clone size, whereas the DNA furnished D and trimming. In all, the sample holds more than 140,000 clones, and roughly 82% of those were seen once. About 3.2% of the sample comes from the top ten.

The full study reports these points: The classifier was reported to diagnose cytomegalovirus status with high specificity and sensitivity in both the original and validation cohorts. In a later analysis, about 16,000 TCR beta sequences were associated with specific HLA alleles at a false discovery rate of 0.05. A cluster of highly shared sequence variants was judged likely to represent a technical artifact of the sequencing pipeline. Presence/absence analyses assumed roughly uniform sequencing depth across donors, an assumption that may not hold. Because counts were too low, roughly 17 rarely observed V segments, including chromosome 9 orphons, were left out of the earlier analysis of 500 to 650 of the donors. A later analysis found that TCR association rates varied across HLA loci, with DRB1 alleles showing the most associated TCRs and HLA-C alleles the fewest. The authors suggested that the approach could potentially be extended to other disease states and immunological phenotypes. CMV serostatus was the only immune exposure information available for the cohort. Because the 87-base-pair reads could not distinguish some IMGT-functional V segments, including TRBV6-2 and TRBV6-3, those segments were excluded. According to a later analysis, most CMV-associated TCR beta chains appeared to be HLA-restricted, and the HLA associations seemed to be driven largely by CMV exposure. Correlated functional status among segregating V segments might be attributable to linkage disequilibrium, but an unknown experimental factor could not be ruled out. Broadly in line with IMGT annotations, most TCR beta V segments showed up in productive rearrangements about 90% or about 30% of the time in an earlier analysis of around 550 of the donors. In a later analysis, HLA-associated TCR beta chains showed more clonal expansion and lower generation probabilities than non-associated chains that were equally common. In a later genetic analysis, fewer N-insertions in productive TCRs were reported among donors in an Asian-associated ancestry cluster than the approximately 710-donor mean. Most TCR sequences were observed very rarely across donors, whereas some public TCRs were present in many individuals. In vitro tests confirmed that three of the cytomegalovirus-associated TCR beta chains recognize cytomegalovirus antigens. A total of 150 or so TCR beta chains were listed by the study as associated with cytomegalovirus. When HLA alleles, especially DR and DQ, strongly co-occurred, TCR associations were difficult to assign to individual alleles. A later genetic analysis associated a missense DCLRE1C variant with V-gene and J-gene trimming of TCR beta chains, and an independent cohort replicated the association. Because HLA typing was missing for some donors at each locus, association tests included only the typed subset. The cohort was sequenced for TCR beta chains only, and without alpha or paired-chain data the features that could be detected were limited. In a later analysis, several top co-occurrence clusters were reported to appear linked to parvovirus B19, influenza, CMV and Epstein-Barr virus. A further reported finding was that TCR beta sequences accurately predicted the HLA-A and HLA-B alleles for most subjects in the first cohort.

Sequenced input: PBMCs. The TCR sequence derives from a man aged 18 to 30 in good health and CMV-seropositive. The sequence links TRBV4-1 to TRBJ1-1; no confident D gene assignment can be made. For the CDR3, the sequence is CASSQDLETEAFF. The DNA sequence reads TGCGCCAGCAGCCAAGATCTCGAGACTGAAGCTTTCTTT.